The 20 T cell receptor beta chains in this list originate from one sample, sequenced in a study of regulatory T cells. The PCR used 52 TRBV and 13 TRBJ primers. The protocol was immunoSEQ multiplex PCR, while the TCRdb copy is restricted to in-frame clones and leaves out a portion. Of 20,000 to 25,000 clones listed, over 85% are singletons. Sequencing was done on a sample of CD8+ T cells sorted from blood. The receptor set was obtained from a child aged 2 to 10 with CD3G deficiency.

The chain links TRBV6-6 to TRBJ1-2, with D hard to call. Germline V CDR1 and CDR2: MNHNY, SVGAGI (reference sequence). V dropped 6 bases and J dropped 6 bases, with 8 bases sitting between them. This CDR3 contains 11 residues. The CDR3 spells CASSAGDGYTF. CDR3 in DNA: TGTGCCAGCAGCGCCGGAGATGGCTACACCTTC.

The CDR3 nucleotides are TGTGCCAGTAGTATAGAACCGGGACTCGAGCAGTACTTC. Amino acids: CASSIEPGLEQYF. The chain is built from TRBV19 and TRBJ2-7; a possible D gene is TRBD2 (6 bases). This CDR3 has 13 residues. Between the trimmed V and J ends, which lost 0 bases and 6 bases, there was a span of 9 bases. CDR1 LNHDA and CDR2 SQIVND come from the germline V gene (reference sequence). The whole variable domain, remainder taken from reference TRBV19 and TRBJ2-7, is DGGITQSPKYLFRKEGQNVTLSCEQNLNHDAMYWYRQDPGQGLRLIYYSQIVNDFQKGDIAEGYSVSREKKESFPLTVTSAQKNPTAFYLCASSIEPGLEQYFGPGTRLTVT.

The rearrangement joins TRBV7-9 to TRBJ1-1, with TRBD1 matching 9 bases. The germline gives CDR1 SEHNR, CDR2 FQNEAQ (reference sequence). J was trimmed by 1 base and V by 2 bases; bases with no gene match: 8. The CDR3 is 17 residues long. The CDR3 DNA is TGTGCCAGCAGCTTACCAGGGACAGGGAATGGGAACACTGAAGCTTTCTTT. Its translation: CASSLPGTGNGNTEAFF.

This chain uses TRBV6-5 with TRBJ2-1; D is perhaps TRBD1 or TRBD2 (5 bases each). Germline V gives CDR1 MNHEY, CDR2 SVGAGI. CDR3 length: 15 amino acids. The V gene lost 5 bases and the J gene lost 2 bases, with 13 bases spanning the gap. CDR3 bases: TGTGCCAGCAGTACGATGGGGGAGCCCTACAATGAGCAGTTCTTC. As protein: CASSTMGEPYNEQFF.

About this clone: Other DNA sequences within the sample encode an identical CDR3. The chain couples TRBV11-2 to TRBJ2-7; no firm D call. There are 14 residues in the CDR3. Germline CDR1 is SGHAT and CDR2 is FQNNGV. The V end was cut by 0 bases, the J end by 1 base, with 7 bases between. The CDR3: CASSLDEESYEQYF. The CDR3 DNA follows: TGTGCCAGCAGCTTAGATGAGGAATCCTACGAGCAGTACTTC.

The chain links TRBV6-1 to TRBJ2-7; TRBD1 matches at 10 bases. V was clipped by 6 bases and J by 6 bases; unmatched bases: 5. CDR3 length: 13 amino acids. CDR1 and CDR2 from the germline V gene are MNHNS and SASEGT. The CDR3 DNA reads TGTGCCAGCAGAAGACAGGGGGCCGGCGAGCAGTACTTC. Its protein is CASRRQGAGEQYF.

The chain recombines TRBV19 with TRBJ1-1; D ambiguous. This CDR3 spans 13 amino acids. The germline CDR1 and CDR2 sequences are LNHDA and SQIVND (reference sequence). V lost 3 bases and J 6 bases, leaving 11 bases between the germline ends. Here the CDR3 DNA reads TGTGCCAGTAGTATGGGAAGTGGGTCTGAAGCTTTCTTT. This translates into CASSMGSGSEAFF.

The CDR3 sequence is CASSVLRGDGYTF. CDR3 nucleotide sequence: TGTGCCAGCAGTGTCCTCAGGGGGGATGGCTACACCTTC. The V call is TRBV6-1, the J call TRBJ1-2, with 7 bases fitting TRBD1. There are 13 residues in the CDR3. The germline V gene has CDR1 MNHNS and CDR2 SASEGT. After removal of 4 bases from V and 6 bases from J, the junction contained 5 bases not matched to a gene.

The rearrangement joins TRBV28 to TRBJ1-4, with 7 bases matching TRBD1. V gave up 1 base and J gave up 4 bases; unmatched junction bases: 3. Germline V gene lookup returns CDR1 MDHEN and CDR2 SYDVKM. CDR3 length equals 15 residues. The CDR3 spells CASSLSGGFNEKLFF. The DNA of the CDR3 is TGTGCCAGCAGTTTATCAGGGGGGTTTAATGAAAAACTGTTTTTT.

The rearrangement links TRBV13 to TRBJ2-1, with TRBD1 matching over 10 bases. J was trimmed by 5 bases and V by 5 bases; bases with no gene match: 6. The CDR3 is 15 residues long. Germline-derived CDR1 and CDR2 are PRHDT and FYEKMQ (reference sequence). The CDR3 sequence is CASSTGTGVDNEQFF. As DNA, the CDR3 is TGTGCCAGCAGCACCGGGACAGGGGTGGACAATGAGCAGTTCTTC.

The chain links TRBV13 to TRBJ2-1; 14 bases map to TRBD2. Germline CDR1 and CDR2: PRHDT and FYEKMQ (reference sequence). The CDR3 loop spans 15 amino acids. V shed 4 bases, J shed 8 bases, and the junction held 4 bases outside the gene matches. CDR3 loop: CASSSGTSGSHEQFF. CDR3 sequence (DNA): TGTGCCAGCAGCTCGGGGACTAGCGGGAGCCATGAGCAGTTCTTC. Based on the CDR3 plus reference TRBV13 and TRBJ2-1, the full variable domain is AAGVIQSPRHLIKEKRETATLKCYPIPRHDTVYWYQQGPGQDPQFLISFYEKMQSDKGSIPDRFSAQQFSDYHSELNMSSLELGDSALYFCASSSGTSGSHEQFFGPGTRLTVL.

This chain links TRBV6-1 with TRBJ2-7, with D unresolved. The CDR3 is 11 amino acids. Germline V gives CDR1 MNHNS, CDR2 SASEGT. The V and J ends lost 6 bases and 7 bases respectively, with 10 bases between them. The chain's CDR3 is CASSSPGEQYF. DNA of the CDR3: TGTGCCAGCAGCTCCCCCGGGGAGCAGTACTTC.

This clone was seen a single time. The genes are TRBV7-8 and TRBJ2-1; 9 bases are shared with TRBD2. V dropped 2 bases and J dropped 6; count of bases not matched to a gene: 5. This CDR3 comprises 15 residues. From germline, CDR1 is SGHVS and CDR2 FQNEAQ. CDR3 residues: CASSLLGGRANEQFF. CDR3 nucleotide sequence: TGTGCCAGCAGCTTATTGGGCGGGAGGGCCAATGAGCAGTTCTTC.

DNA of the CDR3: TGTGCCAGCAGCTTGAATAGGTACCACGAGCAGTACTTC. As protein: CASSLNRYHEQYF. This rearrangement joins TRBV11-2 to TRBJ2-7; D remains unclear. Germline CDR1 reads SGHAT; CDR2 reads FQNNGV. CDR3 size: 13 residues. The ends were cut back, 3 bases at V and 5 bases at J, with 11 bases in the middle.

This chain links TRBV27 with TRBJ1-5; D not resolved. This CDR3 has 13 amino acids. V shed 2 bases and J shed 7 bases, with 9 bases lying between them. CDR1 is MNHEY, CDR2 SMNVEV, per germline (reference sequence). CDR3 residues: CASSLTAGQPQHF. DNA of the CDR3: TGTGCCAGCAGTTTAACAGCCGGGCAGCCCCAGCATTTT.

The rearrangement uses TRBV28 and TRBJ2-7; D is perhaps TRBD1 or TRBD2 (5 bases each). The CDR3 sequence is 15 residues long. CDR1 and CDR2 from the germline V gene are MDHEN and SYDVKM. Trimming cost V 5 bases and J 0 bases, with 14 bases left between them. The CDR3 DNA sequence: TGTGCCAGCAGTGAGTGGGCAGGGAGCTCCTACGAGCAGTACTTC. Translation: CASSEWAGSSYEQYF.

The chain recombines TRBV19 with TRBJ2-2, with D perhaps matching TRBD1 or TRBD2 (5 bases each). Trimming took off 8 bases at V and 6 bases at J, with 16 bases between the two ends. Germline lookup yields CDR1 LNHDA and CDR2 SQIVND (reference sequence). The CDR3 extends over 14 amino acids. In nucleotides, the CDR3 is TGTGCCAGTGGGGACCAAAATCGGCCCGGGGAGCTGTTTTTT. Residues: CASGDQNRPGELFF.

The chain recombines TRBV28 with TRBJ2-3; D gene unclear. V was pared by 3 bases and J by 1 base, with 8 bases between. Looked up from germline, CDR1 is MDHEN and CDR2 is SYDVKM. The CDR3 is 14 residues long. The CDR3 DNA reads TGTGCCAGCAGTTTGGGCGGCCGCACAGATACGCAGTATTTT. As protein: CASSLGGRTDTQYF.

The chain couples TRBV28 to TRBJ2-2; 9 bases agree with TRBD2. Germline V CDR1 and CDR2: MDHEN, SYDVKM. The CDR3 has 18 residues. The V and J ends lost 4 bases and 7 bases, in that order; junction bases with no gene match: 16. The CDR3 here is CASSSISLAGVYDGELFF. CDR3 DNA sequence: TGTGCCAGCAGTTCGATTTCATTAGCGGGAGTGTACGACGGGGAGCTGTTTTTT.

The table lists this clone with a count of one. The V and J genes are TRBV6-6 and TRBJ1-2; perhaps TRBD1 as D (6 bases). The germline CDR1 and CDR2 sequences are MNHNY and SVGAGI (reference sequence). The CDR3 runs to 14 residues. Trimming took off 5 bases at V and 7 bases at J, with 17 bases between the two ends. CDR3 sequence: CASSRDTPIPGYTF. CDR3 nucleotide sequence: TGTGCCAGCAGTCGGGACACCCCTATTCCTGGCTACACCTTC.